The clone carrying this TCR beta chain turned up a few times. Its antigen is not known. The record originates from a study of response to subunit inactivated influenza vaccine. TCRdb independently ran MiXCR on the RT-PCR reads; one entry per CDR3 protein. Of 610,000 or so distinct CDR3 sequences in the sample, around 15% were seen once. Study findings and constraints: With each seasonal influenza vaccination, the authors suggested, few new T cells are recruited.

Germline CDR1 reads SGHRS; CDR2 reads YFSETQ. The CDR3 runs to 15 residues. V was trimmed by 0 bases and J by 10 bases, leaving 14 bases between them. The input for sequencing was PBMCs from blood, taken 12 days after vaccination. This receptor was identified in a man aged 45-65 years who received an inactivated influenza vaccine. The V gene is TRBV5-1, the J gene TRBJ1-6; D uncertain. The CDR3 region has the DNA TGCGCCAGCAGCTTGGAGGCAGGCTTTAAGTCACCCCTCCACTTT. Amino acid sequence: CASSLEAGFKSPLHF.